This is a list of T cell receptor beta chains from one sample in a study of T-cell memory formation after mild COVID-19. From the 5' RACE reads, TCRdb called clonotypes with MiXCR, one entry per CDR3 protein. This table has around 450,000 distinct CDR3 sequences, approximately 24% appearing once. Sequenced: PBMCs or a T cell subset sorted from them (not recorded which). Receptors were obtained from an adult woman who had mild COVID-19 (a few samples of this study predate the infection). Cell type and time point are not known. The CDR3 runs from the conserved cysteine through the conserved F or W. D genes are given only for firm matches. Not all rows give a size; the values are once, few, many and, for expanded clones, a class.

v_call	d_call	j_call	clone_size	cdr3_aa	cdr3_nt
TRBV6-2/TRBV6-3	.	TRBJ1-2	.	CASTLGYGYTF	TGTGCCAGCACCTTGGGTTATGGCTACACCTTC
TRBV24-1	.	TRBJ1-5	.	CATSSQLNQPQHF	TGTGCCACCAGTTCGCAATTGAATCAGCCCCAGCATTTT
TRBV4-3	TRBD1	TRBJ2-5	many	CASSQGLGQPQETQYF	TGCGCCAGCAGCCAAGGTTTGGGACAGCCTCAAGAGACCCAGTACTTC
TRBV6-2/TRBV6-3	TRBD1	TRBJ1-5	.	CASRPSGGLGNQPQHF	TGTGCCAGCAGGCCTTCAGGGGGTCTTGGCAATCAGCCCCAGCATTTT
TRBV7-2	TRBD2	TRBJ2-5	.	CASSLQGLAPETQYF	TGTGCCAGCAGCTTACAGGGACTAGCGCCGGAGACCCAGTACTTC
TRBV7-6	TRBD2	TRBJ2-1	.	CASSLDLLAGIATDEQFF	TGTGCCAGCAGCTTAGACCTACTAGCGGGAATCGCGACCGATGAGCAGTTCTTC
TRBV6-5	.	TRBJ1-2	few	CASRQGPNGYTF	TGTGCCAGCAGACAAGGTCCGAATGGCTACACCTTC
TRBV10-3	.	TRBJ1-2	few	CAISESTIGDGYTF	TGTGCCATCAGTGAGTCGACGATAGGGGATGGCTACACCTTC
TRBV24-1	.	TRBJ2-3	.	CATSDRTGHTQYF	TGTGCCACCAGTGATCGAACAGGGCATACGCAGTATTTT
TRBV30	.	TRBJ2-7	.	CAWSVHGTSYEQYF	TGTGCCTGGAGTGTTCATGGCACCTCCTACGAGCAGTACTTC
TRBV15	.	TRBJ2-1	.	CATSTQGTQQFF	TGTGCCACCAGTACACAGGGCACTCAGCAGTTCTTC
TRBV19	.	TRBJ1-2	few	CASTRSREANYGYTF	TGTGCCAGTACCCGCAGCCGAGAGGCTAACTATGGCTACACCTTC
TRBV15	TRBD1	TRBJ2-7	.	CATSSEDRGDYEQYF	TGTGCCACCAGCAGTGAAGACAGGGGGGACTACGAGCAGTACTTC
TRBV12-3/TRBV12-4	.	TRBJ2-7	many	CASSSLGDEQYF	TGTGCCAGCAGTTCCCTAGGTGACGAGCAGTACTTC
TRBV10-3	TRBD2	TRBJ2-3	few	CAIGEGPADTQYF	TGTGCCATCGGGGAGGGGCCCGCAGATACGCAGTATTTT
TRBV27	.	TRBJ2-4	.	CASSFFGVAGSKNIQYF	TGTGCCAGCAGTTTCTTTGGGGTAGCCGGGTCCAAAAACATTCAGTACTTC
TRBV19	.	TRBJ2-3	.	CASSIGAVSLTDTQYF	TGTGCCAGTAGTATCGGGGCCGTTTCTCTCACAGATACGCAGTATTTT
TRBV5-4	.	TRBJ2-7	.	CASSAAQGSIYEQYF	TGTGCCAGCAGCGCAGCCCAGGGGAGTATTTACGAGCAGTACTTC
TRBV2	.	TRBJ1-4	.	CASSEGGSRDEKLFF	TGTGCCAGCAGTGAAGGGGGATCGAGGGATGAAAAACTGTTTTTT
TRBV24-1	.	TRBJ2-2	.	CATSGGTHTGELFF	TGTGCCACCAGTGGCGGGACACACACCGGGGAGCTGTTTTTT
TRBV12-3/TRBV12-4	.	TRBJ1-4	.	CASSFIVEKLFF	TGTGCCAGCAGTTTTATTGTTGAAAAACTGTTTTTT
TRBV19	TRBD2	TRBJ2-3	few	CASSILLAGGLDTQYF	TGTGCCAGTAGTATCCTACTAGCGGGGGGGTTAGATACGCAGTATTTT
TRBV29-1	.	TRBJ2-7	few	CSVDSGAYEQYF	TGCAGCGTTGACTCAGGAGCCTACGAGCAGTACTTC
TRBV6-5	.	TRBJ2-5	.	CASSQGVEETQYF	TGTGCCAGCAGTCAGGGAGTCGAAGAGACCCAGTACTTC
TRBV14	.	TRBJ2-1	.	CASSQVRRSSLDEQFF	TGTGCCAGCAGCCAAGTAAGGCGCTCTTCCCTTGATGAGCAGTTCTTC
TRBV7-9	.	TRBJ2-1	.	CASSLGESAYNEQFF	TGTGCCAGCAGCTTAGGAGAATCAGCCTACAATGAGCAGTTCTTC
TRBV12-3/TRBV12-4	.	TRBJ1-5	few	CASARGGNQPQHF	TGTGCCAGCGCTCGAGGGGGCAATCAGCCCCAGCATTTT
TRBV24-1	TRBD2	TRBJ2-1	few	CATSDFGLAGYNEQFF	TGTGCCACCAGTGATTTTGGGCTAGCGGGCTACAATGAGCAGTTCTTC
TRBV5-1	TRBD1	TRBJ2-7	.	CASSLAEGTGTYEQYF	TGCGCCAGCAGCTTGGCCGAAGGGACAGGGACCTACGAGCAGTACTTC
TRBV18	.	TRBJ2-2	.	CASSPSTGTVTGELFF	TGTGCCAGCTCACCCTCGACTGGGACCGTCACCGGGGAGCTGTTTTTT
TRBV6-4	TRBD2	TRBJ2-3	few	CASSELAGGWTDTQYF	TGTGCCAGCAGTGAACTAGCGGGGGGCTGGACAGATACGCAGTATTTT
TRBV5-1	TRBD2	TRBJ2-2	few	CASSPGTTLTGELFF	TGCGCCAGCAGCCCAGGGACTACCCTCACCGGGGAGCTGTTTTTT
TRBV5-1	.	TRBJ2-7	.	CASSLTLDRRYEQYF	TGCGCCAGCAGCTTGACCCTGGACAGACGCTACGAGCAGTACTTC
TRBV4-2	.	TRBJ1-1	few	CASSQTGSGAEAFF	TGTGCCAGCAGCCAAACAGGGTCGGGGGCTGAAGCTTTCTTT
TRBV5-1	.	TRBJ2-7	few	CASSLDSFSYEQYF	TGCGCCAGCAGCTTGGACAGCTTCTCCTACGAGCAGTACTTC
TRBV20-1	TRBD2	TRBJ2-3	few	CSARRGSGKDLDTQYF	TGCAGTGCTAGACGTGGTAGCGGGAAAGATTTAGATACGCAGTATTTT
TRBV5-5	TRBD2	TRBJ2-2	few	CASSLETSGRAFLTGELFF	TGTGCCAGCAGCTTGGAGACTAGCGGGAGGGCCTTCTTAACCGGGGAGCTGTTTTTT
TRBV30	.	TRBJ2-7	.	CAWSIAAAMDYEQYF	TGTGCCTGGAGTATCGCCGCGGCAATGGACTACGAGCAGTACTTC
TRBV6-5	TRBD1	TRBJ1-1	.	CASSLQGFSTEAFF	TGTGCCAGCAGTTTACAGGGGTTCAGCACTGAAGCTTTCTTT
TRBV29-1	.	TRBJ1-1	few	CSVAPGTTNTEAFF	TGCAGCGTGGCTCCCGGGACAACGAACACTGAAGCTTTCTTT
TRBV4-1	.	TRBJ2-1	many	CASSQEEAGEQFF	TGCGCCAGCAGCCAAGAGGAGGCTGGAGAGCAGTTCTTC
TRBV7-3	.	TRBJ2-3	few	CASSLPPGTQYF	TGTGCCAGCAGCCTACCCCCCGGGACGCAGTATTTT
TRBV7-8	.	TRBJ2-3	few	CASSLVDIPRVHTQYF	TGTGCCAGCAGCTTAGTCGACATACCCCGGGTCCATACGCAGTATTTT
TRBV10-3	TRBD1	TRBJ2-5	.	CAIRSGTGGPYQETQYF	TGTGCCATCAGGTCAGGGACAGGGGGCCCCTACCAAGAGACCCAGTACTTC
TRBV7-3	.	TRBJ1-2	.	CASSLSHGGGYTF	TGTGCCAGCAGCTTAAGCCACGGCGGGGGCTACACCTTC
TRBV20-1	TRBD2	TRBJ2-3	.	CSSTRDYPRDTQYF	TGCAGTTCAACCCGGGACTACCCCAGGGATACGCAGTATTTT
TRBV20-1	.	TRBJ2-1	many	CSVGLLSYNEQFF	TGCAGTGTCGGACTTTTGTCCTACAATGAGCAGTTCTTC
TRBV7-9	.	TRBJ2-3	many	CASSPGQRASTDTQYF	TGTGCCAGCAGCCCCGGACAGCGTGCTAGCACAGATACGCAGTATTTT
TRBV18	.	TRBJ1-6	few	CASSPRPRGARNSPLHF	TGTGCCAGCTCACCACGGCCTCGGGGGGCACGCAATTCACCCCTCCACTTT
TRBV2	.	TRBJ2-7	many	CASSESPGSSYEQYF	TGTGCCAGCAGTGAAAGCCCCGGGAGCTCCTACGAGCAGTACTTC
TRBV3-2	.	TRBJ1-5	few	CASSSWMPRGQPQHF	TGTGCCAGCAGCTCCTGGATGCCCCGGGGACAGCCCCAGCATTTT
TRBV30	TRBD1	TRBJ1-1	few	CAWSTDRGRKAFF	TGTGCCTGGAGTACCGACAGGGGGCGAAAAGCTTTCTTT
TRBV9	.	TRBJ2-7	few	CASSVAAGSYEQYF	TGTGCCAGCAGCGTAGCGGCAGGGAGCTACGAGCAGTACTTC
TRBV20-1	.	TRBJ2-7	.	CLPSWRGSYEQYF	TGCCTTCCCTCATGGCGGGGCTCCTACGAGCAGTACTTC